What follows are 13 T cell receptor beta chains derived from one specimen sequenced in a study of blood T cell repertoires in COVID-19. Produced via immunoSEQ multiplex PCR; TCRdb's table is partial and in-frame only. The sample has about 210,000 clones, more than 70% seen once. The specimen sequenced was peripheral blood. The receptors derive from a woman in her forties or fifties with acute or convalescent COVID-19.

The CDR3 spells CAISGNPTGRQGGRASDTQYF. The CDR3 DNA reads TGTGCCATCAGTGGGAACCCCACAGGGCGACAAGGCGGGAGGGCCTCAGATACGCAGTATTTT. The V and J genes are TRBV10-3 and TRBJ2-3; 9 nucleotides match TRBD2. CDR1 and CDR2 from the germline V gene are ENHRY and SYGVKD. CDR3 length equals 21 residues. V lost 4 bases and J lost 4; bases outside the gene matches: 24.

The rearrangement uses TRBV19 and TRBJ1-1; D is unclear. V was trimmed by 3 bases and J by 1 base, leaving 9 bases between them. Germline CDR1 LNHDA, CDR2 SQIVND (reference sequence). The CDR3 totals 14 residues. The CDR3 nucleotides are TGTGCCAGTAGTATTTCCAGGCGGAACACTGAAGCTTTCTTT. It encodes CASSISRRNTEAFF. Based on the CDR3 plus reference TRBV19 and TRBJ1-1, the full variable domain is DGGITQSPKYLFRKEGQNVTLSCEQNLNHDAMYWYRQDPGQGLRLIYYSQIVNDFQKGDIAEGYSVSREKKESFPLTVTSAQKNPTAFYLCASSISRRNTEAFFGQGTRLTVV.

The genes are TRBV10-3 and TRBJ2-3; D possibly corresponds to TRBD2 (5 bases). Trimming pared 6 bases from V and 3 bases from J, leaving 13 bases between. The CDR3 is 14 residues long. Germline CDR1 reads ENHRY; CDR2 reads SYGVKD. This chain's CDR3 is CAISGIGGTDTQYF. CDR3 sequence (DNA): TGTGCCATCAGCGGGATCGGAGGTACAGATACGCAGTATTTT.

The V and J genes are TRBV7-2 and TRBJ1-1, with D possibly TRBD1 on 5 matching bases. Germline values: CDR1 SGHTA, CDR2 FQGNSA. The CDR3 sequence is 15 residues long. V lost 1 base and J 1 base, leaving 10 bases between the germline ends. The CDR3 loop is CASSLVWQGNTEAFF. In DNA form, the CDR3 reads TGTGCCAGCAGCTTAGTTTGGCAGGGGAACACTGAAGCTTTCTTT.

The chain uses TRBV28 and TRBJ1-2; D is unclear. The V gene's germline CDR1 is MDHEN and CDR2 SYDVKM. The CDR3 has 15 amino acids. V lost 4 bases, J lost 4 bases, and 16 bases lay in between. The CDR3 DNA reads as TGTGCCAGCAGTTCTACCGGGATGGCGCTCTATGGCTACACCTTC. Translation gives CASSSTGMALYGYTF.

The chain links TRBV7-9 to TRBJ2-7; D remains unclear. Trimming took 5 bases from V and 1 from J, leaving 15 bases between them. This CDR3 has 15 amino acids. Germline V gives CDR1 SEHNR, CDR2 FQNEAQ (reference sequence). For the CDR3, the DNA is TGTGCCAGCAGCGACACTCGAGACGTATCCTACGAGCAGTACTTC. The encoded protein is CASSDTRDVSYEQYF.

The V gene is TRBV27, the J gene TRBJ2-7; tentatively, D is TRBD1 (6 bases). This CDR3 is 14 amino acids long. The germline gives CDR1 MNHEY, CDR2 SMNVEV (reference sequence). V was pared by 6 bases and J by 6 bases, with 18 bases between. The CDR3 region is CASSYIGQQREQYF. CDR3 coding DNA: TGTGCCAGCAGCTATATCGGACAGCAACGCGAGCAGTACTTC.

This clone was found a few times. The rearrangement uses TRBV7-2 and TRBJ2-1; 8 bases are a match to TRBD2. After removal of 2 bases from V and 4 bases from J, the junction contained 1 base not matched to a gene. The CDR3 has 14 amino acids. Germline V lookup: CDR1 SGHTA, CDR2 FQGNSA. The CDR3 nucleotides read TGTGCCAGCAGCTTACTAGCGGGTTACAATGAGCAGTTCTTC. This gives the protein CASSLLAGYNEQFF.

This chain joins TRBV30 and TRBJ1-2; 7 bases agree with TRBD1. CDR1 and CDR2 from the germline V gene are GTSNPN and SVGIG (reference sequence). With V trimmed by 5 bases and J by 5 bases, 2 bases remained unmatched. The CDR3 consists of 11 residues. The CDR3 sequence: CAWGQEYGYTF. CDR3 nucleotide sequence: TGTGCCTGGGGACAGGAGTATGGCTACACCTTC.

This clone was seen more than once but under ten times. The rearrangement uses TRBV10-3 and TRBJ2-7; TRBD2 matches at 14 bases. Trimming at V came to 4 bases and at J to 4 bases, leaving 3 bases not matched to a gene. Germline loops: CDR1 ENHRY, CDR2 SYGVKD. The CDR3 is made up of 15 amino acids. The CDR3 DNA is TGTGCCATCAGTGTGGGACTAGCGGGAGTTTACGAGCAGTACTTC. This translates into CAISVGLAGVYEQYF.

This sequence joins TRBV2 and TRBJ1-1; 7 nucleotides match TRBD1. CDR1 SNHLY and CDR2 FYNNEI come from the germline V gene. V shed 6 bases, J shed 1 base, and the junction held 5 bases outside the gene matches. The CDR3 extends over 14 amino acids. The CDR3 region has the DNA TGTGCCAGCAGCTATCAGGGGGGGAACACTGAAGCTTTCTTT. Translation gives CASSYQGGNTEAFF.

J is TRBJ2-7 and V is TRBV7-2, with D unclear. V lost 5 bases and J 5 bases, leaving 10 bases between the germline ends. Per the germline V gene, CDR1 is SGHTA and CDR2 is FQGNSA. The CDR3 totals 12 residues. The CDR3 loop reads CASSLTPHEQYF. The CDR3 region has the DNA TGTGCCAGCAGCCTCACACCACACGAGCAGTACTTC.

The chain carries TRBV7-2 and TRBJ2-2, with D unclear. The CDR3 has 14 amino acids. V was trimmed by 0 bases and J by 9 bases, leaving 11 bases between them. CDR1 is SGHTA, CDR2 FQGNSA, per germline. Here the CDR3 reads CASSLAPSTWELFF. CDR3 sequence (DNA): TGTGCCAGCAGCTTAGCGCCTAGTACGTGGGAGCTGTTTTTT. The whole variable domain, remainder taken from reference TRBV7-2 and TRBJ2-2, is GAGVSQSPSNKVTEKGKDVELRCDPISGHTALYWYRQSLGQGLEFLIYFQGNSAPDKSGLPSDRFSAERTGGSVSTLTIQRTQQEDSAVYLCASSLAPSTWELFFGEGSRLTVL.